This T cell receptor (beta chain) was sequenced in a study of blood T cell repertoires in COVID-19. Authors' data handling: Amplification with reference gene primers provided the estimates of nucleated cell counts. Clones were sequenced by immunoSEQ multiplex PCR, and TCRdb holds only the in-frame ones, with some missing. V and J calls and clone size are as listed in that table; D and trimming were resolved from the DNA. The data show about 320,000 clones, with approximately 90% seen just once and 10% held by the top ten. The V and J ends lost 0 bases and 2 bases respectively, with 8 bases between them. The germline gives CDR1 SGDLS, CDR2 YYNGEE. There are 14 residues in the CDR3.

The receptor's source is a young woman who had recovered from COVID-19. The rearrangement links TRBV9 to TRBJ1-1; the D gene is possibly TRBD1 (5 bases). The sequenced sample consisted of PBMCs or T cells enriched from blood (not recorded which). The CDR3 spells CASSVEQANTEAFF. In DNA, the CDR3 is TGTGCCAGCAGCGTAGAACAGGCTAACACTGAAGCTTTCTTT.